The text below deals with one T cell receptor beta chain. This clone's antigen is unknown. Base qualities are not at hand, and no much larger clone is one base apart. Germline trimming amounts to 4 bases on V and 5 bases on J, with 6 as the count of junction bases outside the gene matches. Looking up the germline V gene yields CDR1 SGHTA and CDR2 FQGNSA. The CDR3 measures 15 amino acids from cysteine to phenylalanine. CDR3 DNA only is kept here, 45 bases in frame from base 1. CD8 naive samples were CD45RO-negative cells positively selected for CCR7, giving a CD45RA+CCR7+ population that excluded TemRA cells. The donors were healthy, HIV-negative adults who had no recently reported acute infections or vaccinations. All donors were Caucasian adults living in Nashville, Tennessee, USA. Blood was obtained by leukapheresis, after which PBMCs were separated by Ficoll-Histopaque density gradient centrifugation and cryopreserved in liquid nitrogen vapor phase. Analytical flow cytometry was used to check the purity and quantity of each magnetically sorted T cell population. Each sorted fraction had its genomic DNA isolated and then quantified by UV absorbance on a Nanodrop 2000c.

The data were obtained in a study of shared clonotypes between healthy human individuals (dated by TCRdb to 2020 to 2021). The study in broad terms: The cohort included three men and a couple of women between 18 and 49 years of age. For each donor, CD4 naive and CD4 memory were each run on three plates, CD8 naive on two plates, and CD8 memory on one plate. To estimate repertoire size and how much clonotype sharing occurs between individuals, the study deeply sequenced the blood TCR repertoires of about five healthy adults. Different laboratories and diverse techniques were used to prepare libraries and sequence TCR repertoires, to increase sequencing depth and limit assay-specific biases. Leukapheresis yielded between about 0.8 and 8.9 billion PBMCs per donor.

Using the deep immunoSEQ assay, TCR CDR3 regions were amplified from genomic DNA by multiplex PCR. Extracted genomic DNA from each cell subset was spread evenly across all wells of several immunoSEQ 96-well plates, with each plate serving as a replicate. Each replicate PCR for sorted subsets received about 0.2 ug genomic DNA, equal to roughly 29,000 T cell genomes. Purified libraries were quantified with a Qubit 3.0 fluorometer, sized on a Bioanalyzer 2100, and re-quantified with the KAPA Library Quantification kit. A separate single-read 150-cycle Illumina NextSeq 550 flow cell was used to sequence each immunoSEQ 96-well plate. Per the source publication's procedure: Because the immunoSEQ output held only junctional sequences and lacked quality scores, the filtering could not match the filtering applied to full-length reads. To assign V/J genes and CDR3, sequences were annotated using PyIR, a Python wrapper for IgBLAST v1.9, with IMGT germline references. Reads were filtered out if the reads had weak V/J assignments (E-value above 1e-6), no CDR3, stop codons, out-of-frame junctions, or ambiguous translated residues. V3J clonotypes were defined as sequences sharing the same inferred V gene, J gene, and CDR3 amino acid sequence. The percentage overlap between two repertoires was calculated by dividing the number of shared unique clonotypes by the size of the smaller repertoire. Repertoire richness was assessed with RTK rarefaction, the Chao1 estimator, and Recon v2.1 estimates of unobserved clonotypes. Generation probabilities were computed with OLGA for all TCRbeta clonotypes obtained by the gDNA method from a handful of donors. Here the immuneACCESS table is served through TCRdb, limited to in-frame sequences with V and J called. Missing clones are a known gap in these copies; in checked studies unresolved V genes cover under half, and the rest lacks a known reason. From that table come the V and J calls and clone size; the DNA was used to work out D and trimming. This sample holds about 1.9 million clones; about 94% were observed only once. The ten most abundant clones make up approximately 1.6% of the sample.

Summary of the overall study and its limitations: Higher generation probabilities were observed for clonotypes shared by all four sorted-subset donors than for non-shared clonotypes. When a few donors were compared, the shared fraction of clonotypes was about 5.5% for naive CD4, roughly 3.4% for naive CD8, 2% to 2.5% for memory CD4, and around 0.4% for memory CD8. Only blood was sampled, and tissue TCR repertoires likely differ from those in blood. Rarefaction of sorted-subset datasets indicated incomplete sequencing despite the large sequencing depth. Estimated clonotype richness was generally larger for naive than for memory subsets. Because the study included a small number of donors, the genetic and exposure-history diversity represented was limited. Pairwise subsampling led to the expectation that sequencing depth would affect the degree of clonotype sharing among donors.

The chain couples TRBV7-2 to TRBJ2-3; the central 10 bases match TRBD2. The specimen was naive CD8+ T cells from PBMCs. The cell subset or site label here, explained by the study, means: CD45RA+CCR7+. This receptor was obtained from a young man in good health. Some clones in this sample may be carry-over from other donors' samples. The CDR3 amino acid sequence is: CASSSSGRVGDTQYF. Here is the DNA: TGTGCCAGCAGCTCTAGCGGGAGAGTCGGAGATACGCAGTATTTT.